This entry lists 15 T cell receptor beta chains sequenced from one sample in a study of cytomegalovirus exposure and HLA in healthy donors. PCR amplification relied on 60 Vbeta primers (plus 13 Jbeta primers). TCRdb's copy holds only in-frame clones and misses some; the assay was immunoSEQ multiplex PCR. The profile shows tens of thousands of clones, around 84% of them singletons. The specimen was PBMCs. Receptors originate from a man in his forties in good health and CMV-seronegative.

Within the sample, this clone is medium-sized. V usage is TRBV27 and J usage is TRBJ2-1; weak D call: TRBD2 (8 bases). V was pared by 4 bases and J by 10 bases, with 23 bases between. The CDR3 is 16 amino acids. In germline, CDR1 is MNHEY, CDR2 SMNVEV (reference sequence). CDR3 residues: CASSSLGGVGGREQFF. CDR3 DNA sequence: TGTGCCAGCAGTTCCCTCGGGGGGGTAGGGGGCAGAGAGCAGTTCTTC.

This clone appeared once. The J gene is TRBJ1-2, the V gene TRBV13, with D possibly being TRBD1 (6 bases). Germline CDR1 reads PRHDT; CDR2 reads FYEKMQ (reference sequence). The CDR3 sequence is 15 residues long. The V and J ends lost 5 bases and 4 bases respectively, with 17 bases between them. As DNA, the CDR3 is TGTGCCAGCAGCCCCGGACAGCCGATATCCTATGGCTACACCTTC. Its protein product is CASSPGQPISYGYTF.

The chain has TRBV5-6 and TRBJ2-7; TRBD1 matches at 10 bases. Germline assignment: CDR1 SGHDT and CDR2 YYEEEE. The V gene end was trimmed by 4 bases and the J gene end by 1 base; junction bases not matched to a gene: 8. The CDR3 contains 16 residues. CDR3 in amino acids: CASSETGGGNSYEQYF. The CDR3 nucleotides are TGTGCCAGCAGCGAGACAGGGGGCGGGAATTCCTACGAGCAGTACTTC.

This chain links TRBV19 with TRBJ1-5; TRBD1 might be the D (6 bases). Germline lookup yields CDR1 LNHDA and CDR2 SQIVND (reference sequence). This CDR3 contains 14 residues. With 9 bases removed from V and 7 bases from J, the gap between germline ends came to 19 bases. CDR3 nucleotides: TGTGCCAGCCAGTGGGGGGGCAGGGGACAGCCCCAGCATTTT. This gives the protein CASQWGGRGQPQHF.

This clone has a handful of counts. The chain recombines TRBV2 with TRBJ1-2; 8 positions match TRBD1. The trim removed 8 bases at V and 4 bases at J, leaving 6 bases unmatched. Germline assignment: CDR1 SNHLY and CDR2 FYNNEI. The CDR3 is 13 residues long. The CDR3 sequence is CASSGQGSYGYTF. The CDR3, as DNA: TGTGCCAGCTCTGGACAGGGCTCCTATGGCTACACCTTC.

Comments on this clone: The junction shows a germline mismatch at one end, possibly a read error. The chain combines TRBV30 with TRBJ1-6, with TRBD1 matching 7 bases. Germline CDR1 is GTSNPN and CDR2 is SVGIG (reference sequence). CDR3 length equals 14 residues. This chain's CDR3 is CAWSVGTENSPLHF. The CDR3 region has the DNA TGTGCCTGGAGTGTAGGGACAGAGAATTCCCCCCTCCACTTT. The entire variable domain, with the rest obtained from reference TRBV30 and TRBJ1-6, is as follows: SQTIHQWPATLVQPVGSPLSLECTVEGTSNPNLYWYRQAAGRGLQLLFYSVGIGQISSEVPQNLSASRPQDRQFILSSKKLLLSDSGFYLCAWSVGTENSPLHFGNGTRLTVT.

The chain carries TRBV5-4 and TRBJ2-7; TRBD2 matches at 7 bases. With V trimmed by 3 bases and J by 3 bases, 6 bases remained unmatched. The CDR3 sequence is 14 residues long. The germline V gene encodes CDR1 SGHNT and CDR2 YYREEE (reference sequence). CDR3: CASSSAGLRYEQYF. CDR3 coding DNA: TGTGCCAGCAGCTCCGCGGGACTACGCTACGAGCAGTACTTC.

The rearrangement joins TRBV19 to TRBJ2-1; 8 nucleotides match TRBD2. The CDR3 has 18 amino acids. Unmatched junction bases numbered 8, after V lost 1 base and J lost 0 bases. Germline CDR1 and CDR2: LNHDA and SQIVND (reference sequence). The CDR3 is CASSIVTGGLLSYNEQFF. In DNA, the CDR3 is TGTGCCAGTAGTATAGTTACGGGAGGGCTGCTCTCCTACAATGAGCAGTTCTTC.

The chain links TRBV4-2 to TRBJ2-1, with 12 nucleotides matching TRBD1. Germline loops: CDR1 LGHNA, CDR2 YNFKEQ. V lost 5 bases, J lost 4 bases, and 15 bases stayed unmatched. This CDR3 region has 19 residues. CDR3 coding DNA: TGTGCCAGCAGCGGGACCGGGACAGGGGGCGGGCGAGGGTACAATGAGCAGTTCTTC. Its protein product is CASSGTGTGGGRGYNEQFF.

The table lists this clone with a few counts. The rearrangement links TRBV7-9 to TRBJ1-1, with TRBD1 matching over 10 bases. Germline-derived CDR1 and CDR2 are SEHNR and FQNEAQ (reference sequence). CDR3 length equals 16 residues. V lost 3 bases, J lost 4 bases, and 8 bases stayed unmatched. CDR3 nucleotides: TGTGCCAGCAGCTTTCCCCGGGACAGGGGTTTCACTGAAGCTTTCTTT. It is translated as CASSFPRDRGFTEAFF. Drawing the rest from reference TRBV7-9 and TRBJ1-1, the complete variable domain is DTGVSQNPRHKITKRGQNVTFRCDPISEHNRLYWYRQTLGQGPEFLTYFQNEAQLEKSRLLSDRFSAERPKGSFSTLEIQRTEQGDSAMYLCASSFPRDRGFTEAFFGQGTRLTVV.

The chain has TRBV7-3 and TRBJ2-1; D is perhaps TRBD2 (6 bases). Germline values: CDR1 SGHTA, CDR2 FQGTGA. The CDR3 length is 16 residues. The V end was cut by 2 bases, the J end by 3 bases, with 14 bases between. The CDR3 spells CASSLLSSADYNEQFF. The CDR3 nucleotides read TGTGCCAGCAGCTTACTGTCTAGCGCCGACTACAATGAGCAGTTCTTC.

The V call is TRBV10-3, the J call TRBJ2-1; D is perhaps TRBD2 (5 bases). Germline CDR1 is ENHRY and CDR2 is SYGVKD. Trimming took 5 bases from V and 7 from J, leaving 6 bases between them. The CDR3 loop spans 11 amino acids. The CDR3 DNA reads as TGTGCCATCAGTATAGCGAATGAGCAGTTCTTC. Amino acid sequence: CAISIANEQFF.

The chain joins TRBV5-1 to TRBJ2-7; tentatively, D is TRBD1 (6 bases). Germline CDR1 and CDR2: SGHRS and YFSETQ. V shed 0 bases and J shed 7 bases, with 8 bases lying between them. The CDR3 length is 12 residues. The CDR3 spells CASSLDTGEQYF. The CDR3 coding sequence is TGCGCCAGCAGCTTGGACACAGGGGAGCAGTACTTC.

The chain carries TRBV4-1 and TRBJ1-1; no clear D. The V gene lost 1 base and the J gene lost 5 bases, with 5 bases spanning the gap. This CDR3 has 12 amino acids. From germline, CDR1 is MGHRA and CDR2 YSYEKL. The CDR3 is CASSQVGTEAFF. For the CDR3, the DNA is TGCGCCAGCAGCCAAGTCGGGACTGAAGCTTTCTTT.

V gene TRBV18 combines with J gene TRBJ1-1; 8 bases align to TRBD1. Unmatched junction bases numbered 6, after V lost 5 bases and J lost 4 bases. Germline assignment: CDR1 KGHSH and CDR2 LQKENI. This CDR3 spans 14 amino acids. CDR3 amino acids: CASSIGQGRTEAFF. The CDR3 DNA follows: TGTGCCAGCTCAATCGGACAGGGCCGCACTGAAGCTTTCTTT.